This record covers a single TCR beta chain. In terms of origin and age, donors were healthy Caucasian individuals from Russia aged about 6 to 90. The entry originates in a study of blood T cells in healthy people across ages. This CDR3 comprises 14 residues. CDR1 and CDR2 (germline): DFQATT, SNEGSKA (reference sequence). Combining a sample-barcoded 5' primer with a J-beta primer mix, a second PCR ran for roughly 7 to 12 cycles. TCRdb itself ran the 5' RACE reads through MiXCR, one entry per CDR3 protein. Here the sample spans about 380,000 distinct CDR3 sequences, more than 45% being singletons. The rearrangement joins TRBV20-1 to TRBJ2-1, with 13 bases lining up with TRBD2. The tail of the sequence fits TRBJ2-7 better, so the J call may be wrong. The sequenced sample consisted of blood. The TCR sequence derives from a man aged 60 to 69 in good health. The CDR3 loop reads CSAGLAGAYNEQYF. The CDR3 bases are TGCAGTGCTGGACTAGCGGGGGCCTACAATGAGCAGTACTTC.